This T cell receptor beta chain was obtained from a study of control samples from healthy donors and cancer patients. V was clipped by 4 bases and J by 1 base, with 10 bases between them. Germline V lookup: CDR1 SGHDN, CDR2 FVKESK. The length of the CDR3 is 14 residues. The data were produced by immunoSEQ multiplex PCR, yet TCRdb's version contains in-frame clones alone and is incomplete. Of approximately 170,000 clones in the sample, roughly 88% were seen once. This TCR derives from a woman aged 30 to 39 in good health. Source material: blood. The rearrangement joins TRBV14 to TRBJ1-2, with a tentative D call TRBD1 (5 bases). CDR3 DNA: TGTGCCAGCAGCCCGGGACGGATTAACTATGGCTACACCTTC. This translates into CASSPGRINYGYTF.